This T cell receptor beta chain was documented in a study of shared clonotypes between healthy human individuals. The healthy adult donors were HIV-negative and reported no recent acute infections or vaccinations. An even split of each subset's genomic DNA across several immunoSEQ plates was performed. Sequencing was performed with immunoSEQ multiplex PCR; in TCRdb, only in-frame clones are kept and a portion is missing. Of just over 2,000,000 clones listed, 85% to 95% were seen once; the top ten hold roughly 0.13%. The V end was cut by 1 base, the J end by 4 bases, with 7 bases between. This CDR3 spans 13 amino acids. Germline lookup yields CDR1 MRHNA and CDR2 SNTAGT.

Specimen: naive CD4+ T cells sorted from blood. Subset meaning: CD45RA+ positively selected. The chain carries TRBV6-4 and TRBJ1-2; the D gene is possibly TRBD1 (5 bases). This TCR was recovered from a man between 18 and 35 years old in good health. The DNA for the CDR3 is TGTGCCAGCAGTGACTTGGGGGGCTATGGCTACACCTTC. This codes for CASSDLGGYGYTF.